The following is a T cell receptor (beta chain) sequence with its context. The antigen is unknown. This record belongs to a study of radiotherapy plus CTLA-4 blockade in lung cancer. Study-wide context: Objective responses arose in approximately 17% of patients, and over 25% experienced disease control. The study's findings and limits: Per reports, early blood T cell clone dynamics, plus interferon-beta, forecast response most strongly.

Trimming pared 2 bases from V and 6 bases from J, leaving 11 bases between. This CDR3 comprises 14 residues. Germline CDR1 SGHRS, CDR2 YFSETQ. The method was immunoSEQ multiplex PCR; TCRdb's version includes in-frame clones alone and lacks a portion of them. The top ten clones hold around 10% of a sample with about 49,000 clones, roughly 76% of them seen once. With ipilimumab providing CTLA-4 blockade, focal radiation was administered to patients who had chemo-refractory metastatic non-small-cell lung cancer. The sequence came from a human donor with non-small cell lung cancer who had stable disease on radiotherapy plus ipilimumab. The chain couples TRBV5-1 to TRBJ2-2; the D is unclear. The sequencing used peripheral blood, collected from a patient treated with radiotherapy plus ipilimumab. The CDR3 region is CASSFLAAAGELFF. The CDR3 nucleotides read TGCGCCAGCAGCTTCTTAGCTGCCGCCGGGGAGCTGTTTTTT.